The source of this TCR beta chain is a study of blood T cell repertoires in COVID-19. Study overall: The origin of the acute and convalescent COVID-19 samples was the United States, Italy and Spain. Sources were T cells, B-cell-depleted T cells, or PBMCs; the material itself was cDNA or gDNA.

V lost 4 bases to trimming and J lost 7 bases, with 10 bases between them. This CDR3 region has 12 residues. Germline CDR1 reads LNHDA; CDR2 reads SQIVND (reference sequence). Study processing details: It was from reference gene primer amplification that nucleated cell counts were estimated. Repertoires were generated with immunoSEQ multiplex PCR, while TCRdb's copy carries only in-frame clones and drops some. V and J calls and clone size are copied from that table; D and trimming were computed from the DNA. The sample lists approximately 140,000 clones; around 90% were seen once. The origin of this receptor is a woman aged 60 to 75 with active or convalescent COVID-19. Sequencing was done on a sample of peripheral blood. The rearrangement joins TRBV19 to TRBJ1-1; D remains ambiguous. The CDR3 loop is CASSTGLYEAFF. The CDR3 DNA follows: TGTGCCAGTAGTACGGGGTTATATGAAGCTTTCTTT. The whole variable domain, remainder taken from reference TRBV19 and TRBJ1-1, is DGGITQSPKYLFRKEGQNVTLSCEQNLNHDAMYWYRQDPGQGLRLIYYSQIVNDFQKGDIAEGYSVSREKKESFPLTVTSAQKNPTAFYLCASSTGLYEAFFGQGTRLTVV.